This record concerns one T cell receptor (beta chain) sequence. Authors' analysis steps: Amplification from reference gene primers served as the basis for estimated nucleated cell counts. Repertoires were generated with immunoSEQ multiplex PCR, while TCRdb's copy carries only in-frame clones and drops some. V and J calls and clone size follow that table, whereas D and trimming were derived from the DNA. This sample has 250,000 to 300,000 clones; roughly 85% occur once, and the top ten carry roughly 4.6%. The CDR3 spans 16 residues. Germline loops: CDR1 SGHAT, CDR2 FQNNGV. The ends were cut back, 5 bases at V and 1 base at J, with 15 bases in the middle. The data are from a study of blood T cell repertoires in COVID-19. Across the whole study: Samples taken during acute and convalescent COVID-19 were collected in the United States, Italy and Spain. PBMCs, B-cell-depleted T cells, or T cells provided the cDNA or gDNA that made up the material.

The sequence was collected from a middle-aged man with active or convalescent COVID-19. The chain combines TRBV11-2 with TRBJ2-1; D unresolved. Material: peripheral blood. DNA of the CDR3: TGTGCCAGCAGCCAAAACGAATACTATTCCTACAATGAGCAGTTCTTC. Translation: CASSQNEYYSYNEQFF.